Listed below are T cell receptor beta chains from one sample, sequenced in a study of Ad26.COV2.S vaccination and SARS-CoV-2 variants. Data came from immunoSEQ multiplex PCR; TCRdb stores just in-frame clones and leaves some out. The sample records over 110,000 clones, 70% to 90% being singletons. The specimen was peripheral blood, collected after recovery from COVID-19. The receptor set was obtained from a human donor who had recovered from COVID-19. The CDR3 runs from the conserved cysteine through the conserved F or W. A D gene is named only where the DNA matches it firmly. Size is stated for part of the rows, as once, few or many counts, or as a class when the clone is expanded.

abundance | d_gene | j_gene | v_gene | CDR3nt | CDR3aa
few | NA | TRBJ1-2 | TRBV5-1 | TGCGCCAGCAGCTTGAACACTCCTAACTATGGCTACACCTTC | CASSLNTPNYGYTF
NA | NA | TRBJ2-5 | TRBV19 | TGTGCCAGTAGTAGGAACGGCCAAGAGACCCAGTACTTC | CASSRNGQETQYF
NA | NA | TRBJ1-4 | TRBV4-1 | TGCGCCAGCAGCCAAGATCTTAGTTCGGGGGGCGGAAAACTGTTTTTT | CASSQDLSSGGGKLFF
once | NA | TRBJ1-3 | TRBV7-8 | TGTGCCAGCAGCTTAGGGTCTTCTGGGACCATATATTTT | CASSLGSSGTIYF
NA | TRBD2 | TRBJ2-1 | TRBV28 | TGTGCCAGCATCACTAGCGGGGGGATCTACAATGAGCAGTTCTTC | CASITSGGIYNEQFF
NA | NA | TRBJ2-1 | TRBV6-5 | TGTGCCAGCAGCCAGGACGGTCTTGAGGGGAATGAGCAGTTCTTC | CASSQDGLEGNEQFF
NA | TRBD2 | TRBJ2-1 | TRBV5-6 | TGTGCCAGCATCCTAGCGGGGGGCCCCTCAGGCGAGCAGTTCTTC | CASILAGGPSGEQFF
NA | TRBD1 | TRBJ1-6 | TRBV9 | TGTGCCAGCAGCGTAGGAGGGGGCCCGAGCTCCTATAATTCACCCCTCCACTTT | CASSVGGGPSSYNSPLHF
NA | NA | TRBJ1-1 | TRBV5-1 | TGCGCCAGCAGTCCGGGACCGGGCGGGACTGAAGCTTTCTTT | CASSPGPGGTEAFF
once | NA | TRBJ2-7 | TRBV19 | TGTGCCAGTAGTCCCTCGTCCGGGACCTACGAGCAGTACTTC | CASSPSSGTYEQYF